What follows describes a single T cell receptor (beta chain). Its target is unknown. V lost 4 bases and J 2 bases, leaving 12 bases between the germline ends. Germline V lookup: CDR1 GTSNPN, CDR2 SVGIG (reference sequence). CDR3 length: 13 residues. The data derive from a study of T-cell reconstitution after alpha-beta-depleted transplantation in children. Study-wide results and caveats: After transplant, at about two months, alpha-beta T cells were reportedly derived from several hundred expanded graft clones.

Unique molecular identifiers tagged the TCRbeta library. TCRdb itself ran the PCR reads through MiXCR, one entry per CDR3 protein. Among approximately 800,000 distinct CDR3 sequences listed, around 17% were seen once. The gene calls are TRBV30 and TRBJ2-7; D unresolved. The sequence derives from a male patient younger than 18 who had a stem cell transplant for acute lymphoblastic leukemia, so the T cells may come from the graft donor. Sample: PBMCs, mostly from graft donor cells, taken 360 days after TCRalphabeta/CD19-depleted stem cell transplant. The CDR3 is CAWNEVNAYEQYF. The CDR3, as DNA: TGTGCCTGGAACGAGGTTAACGCCTACGAGCAGTACTTC.